This T cell receptor (beta chain) stems from a study of human T cells and chemical hapten exposure. Time point meaning: patch test 1, 2 weeks after DPC sensitization. Stated treatment: therapeutic diphenylcyclopropenone sensitization with weekly scalp DPC. The CDR3 is 13 amino acids. The V end lost 8 bases, the J end lost 5 bases, and 12 bases lay between the germline ends. Germline CDR1 and CDR2: WSHSY and SAAADI. One entry per CDR3 protein results from TCRdb running MiXCR on the RACE reads. The repertoire holds roughly 360,000 distinct CDR3 sequences, with roughly 5% as singletons. This clonotype was detected many times.

The sample was whole blood, taken in connection with sensitization to the hapten diphenylcyclopropenone (DPC). V and J are TRBV10-2 and TRBJ1-4; D might be TRBD1 (5 bases). The TCR sequence derives from a woman between 45 and 65 years old with alopecia areata. Some clones in this sample may be carry-over from other donors' samples. The CDR3 DNA is TGCGCCAGCTTCGAGGGGAGAAATGAAAAACTGTTTTTT. This sequence encodes CASFEGRNEKLFF.